Below are 8 T cell receptor beta chains sequenced from a single sample in a study of regulatory T cells in long-lasting Graves disease. Noted time point: newly diagnosed GD, antithyroid drugs for less than 3 months. TCR sequences were obtained from RNA taken from PBMCs. CDR3 regions were amplified by Arm-PCR using iRepertoire HTBI primers to build TCR beta libraries. MiXCR was run by TCRdb on the multiplex PCR reads, yielding one entry per CDR3 protein. This sample yields fewer than 550,000 distinct CDR3 sequences, of which around 15% are seen a single time; about 23% belongs to the top ten. These data also featured in a second study, about T cells in Graves' hyperthyroidism and ophthalmopathy.

Material: peripheral blood mononuclear cells (PBMCs), obtained at new diagnosis, from a patient treated with antithyroid drugs. The source is a woman younger than 30 with Graves disease.

With regard to this clonotype: This likely stems from a read error, as it lies one base from a far larger clone. The V and J genes are TRBV29-1 and TRBJ2-7; D may be TRBD1 (5 bases). This CDR3 has 12 residues. Germline V gives CDR1 SQVTM, CDR2 ANQGSEA. V was shortened by 8 bases and J by 7 bases, with 18 bases between the two germline ends. As DNA, the CDR3 is TGCAGCACCCCGGCGGAAAGGGGTGAGCAGTACTTC. This sequence encodes CSTPAERGEQYF.

V usage is TRBV20-1 and J usage is TRBJ1-1; D gene uncertain. Between the trimmed V and J ends, which lost 1 base and 0 bases, there was a span of 12 bases. CDR3 length equals 15 residues. Germline V gene lookup returns CDR1 DFQATT and CDR2 SNEGSKA (reference sequence). The CDR3 is CSARGLEFMNTEAFF. The CDR3 nucleotides are TGCAGTGCTAGAGGTTTAGAATTCATGAACACTGAAGCTTTCTTT.

This clonotype was counted at least ten times. This rearrangement joins TRBV5-1 to TRBJ2-1; 8 bases line up with TRBD2. Looked up from germline, CDR1 is SGHRS and CDR2 is YFSETQ. This CDR3 comprises 14 residues. V was pared by 0 bases and J by 9 bases, with 5 bases of the junction left unmatched. The CDR3 is CASSLVGLAGEQFF. CDR3 DNA sequence: TGCGCCAGCAGCTTGGTAGGACTAGCAGGTGAGCAGTTCTTC.

The sample holds a few counts of this clonotype. The rearrangement joins TRBV20-1 to TRBJ2-7; 7 bases match TRBD2. This CDR3 has 14 residues. CDR1 is DFQATT and CDR2 is SNEGSKA in the germline V gene (reference sequence). J was trimmed by 3 bases and V by 3 bases; bases with no gene match: 8. CDR3 DNA: TGCAGTGCTAGTGCAGCGGGACTTATCTACGAGCAGTACTTC. Its protein product is CSASAAGLIYEQYF.

This clonotype was detected ten times or more. This chain connects TRBV20-1 to TRBJ2-7; D is uncertain. V was clipped by 6 bases and J by 1 base, with 7 bases between them. Germline CDR1 reads DFQATT; CDR2 reads SNEGSKA (reference sequence). The CDR3 runs to 11 residues. The CDR3 region has the DNA TGCAGTGCAGGCGTATCCTACGAGCAGTACTTC. As protein: CSAGVSYEQYF.

Only a few counts were recorded for this clonotype. V usage is TRBV9 and J usage is TRBJ2-1; 9 bases agree with TRBD2. V lost 2 bases, J lost 9 bases, and 6 bases stayed unmatched. This CDR3 has 14 amino acids. The V gene's germline CDR1 is SGDLS and CDR2 YYNGEE. The CDR3 DNA sequence: TGTGCCAGCAGCGTGGGCGGGAGGGTATTTGAGCAGTTCTTC. Translating gives CASSVGGRVFEQFF. Full variable domain (rest looked up from reference TRBV9 and TRBJ2-1): DSGVTQTPKHLITATGQRVTLRCSPRSGDLSVYWYQQSLDQGLQFLIQYYNGEERAKGNILERFSAQQFPDLHSELNLSSLELGDSALYFCASSVGGRVFEQFFGPGTRLTVL.

This clonotype was counted at least ten times. This rearrangement joins TRBV2 to TRBJ2-1; 9 nucleotides match TRBD2. The J segment lost 7 bases and the V segment lost 6 bases, leaving 10 bases of the junction unmatched. The CDR3 has 15 residues. The germline CDR1 and CDR2 sequences are SNHLY and FYNNEI. CDR3 sequence: CASRALAGRSNEQFF. The DNA for the CDR3 is TGTGCCAGCAGGGCCCTAGCGGGGCGTTCAAATGAGCAGTTCTTC.

V is TRBV27 and J is TRBJ2-7, with a tentative D call TRBD2 (5 bases). Trimming pared 5 bases from V and 6 bases from J, leaving 11 bases between. Per germline, CDR1 MNHEY and CDR2 SMNVEV (reference sequence). This CDR3 is 12 amino acids long. CDR3 sequence (DNA): TGTGCCAGCAGTACGAGGGTGTCCGAGCAGTACTTC. Translating it yields CASSTRVSEQYF.